This TCR beta chain was sequenced for a study of control samples from healthy donors and cancer patients. Profiled with immunoSEQ multiplex PCR; TCRdb holds only in-frame clones, not every one. Of 150,000 or so clones in the sample, around 90% were seen once. This clone was detected only once. The receptor was derived from a man aged 35-49 years in good health. The sample comprised blood.

The chain's CDR3 is CASSSQRNEKLFF. As DNA, the CDR3 is TGTGCCAGCAGTTCACAGCGAAATGAAAAACTGTTTTTT. V gene TRBV6-5 combines with J gene TRBJ1-4; D is unresolved. The germline V gene encodes CDR1 MNHEY and CDR2 SVGAGI. Trimming removed 4 bases from V and 5 bases from J, with 8 bases in between. This CDR3 contains 13 residues.